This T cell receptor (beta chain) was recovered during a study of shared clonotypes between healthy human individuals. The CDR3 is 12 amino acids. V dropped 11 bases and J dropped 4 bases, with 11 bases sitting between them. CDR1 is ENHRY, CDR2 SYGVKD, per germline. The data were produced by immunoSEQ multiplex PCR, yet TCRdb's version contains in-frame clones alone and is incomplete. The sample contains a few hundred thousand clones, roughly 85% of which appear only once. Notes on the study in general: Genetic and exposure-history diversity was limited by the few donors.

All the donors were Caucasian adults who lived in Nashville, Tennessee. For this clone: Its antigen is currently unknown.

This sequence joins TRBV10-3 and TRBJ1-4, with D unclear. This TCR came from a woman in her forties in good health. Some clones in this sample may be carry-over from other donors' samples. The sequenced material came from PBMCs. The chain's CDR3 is CASWANNEKLFF. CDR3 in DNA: TGTGCCTCCTGGGCGAATAATGAAAAACTGTTTTTT.